This paragraph covers one T cell receptor beta chain sequence. Its antigen is unknown. TCRdb reprocessed the 5' RACE reads with MiXCR, giving one entry per CDR3 protein. The sample shows a few hundred thousand distinct CDR3 sequences, about 10% of them seen only once. V lost 0 bases and J 5 bases, leaving 11 bases between the germline ends. The germline gives CDR1 SGHKS, CDR2 YYEKEE (reference sequence). The CDR3 has 14 residues. The source of the sample is a study of CD8 T cells in ankylosing spondylitis. Whole-study findings and limits: In ankylosing spondylitis patients, matched synovial fluid reportedly showed significant enrichment of disease-linked clones. Reactive arthritis synovial fluid and blood were previously reported to contain some motif variants. It appeared that ankylosing spondylitis blood was characterized by a TCR beta motif of eight highly homologous variants.

The receptor comes from a male donor with ankylosing spondylitis or in good health (not recorded which). Specimen: blood, either unsorted or a sorted T cell fraction (not recorded which). The chain couples TRBV5-5 to TRBJ1-1; D gene ambiguous. In DNA, the CDR3 is TGTGCCAGCAGCTTGGCGCTAGGGTTGACTGAAGCTTTCTTT. It yields the protein CASSLALGLTEAFF.